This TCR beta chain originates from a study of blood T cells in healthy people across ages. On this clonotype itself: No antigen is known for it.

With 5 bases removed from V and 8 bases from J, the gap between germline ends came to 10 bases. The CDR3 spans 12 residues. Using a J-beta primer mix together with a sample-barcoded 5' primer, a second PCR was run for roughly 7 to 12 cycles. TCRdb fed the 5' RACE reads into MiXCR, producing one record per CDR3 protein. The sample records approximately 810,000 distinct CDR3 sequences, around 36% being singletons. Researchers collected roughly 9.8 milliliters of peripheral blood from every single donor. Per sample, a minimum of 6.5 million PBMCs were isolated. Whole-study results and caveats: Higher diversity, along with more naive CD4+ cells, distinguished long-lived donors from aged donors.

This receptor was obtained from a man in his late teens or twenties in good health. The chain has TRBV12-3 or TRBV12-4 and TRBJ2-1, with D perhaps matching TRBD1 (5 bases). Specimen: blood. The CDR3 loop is CASSPPTDEQFF. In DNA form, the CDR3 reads TGTGCCAGCAGTCCCCCGACAGATGAGCAGTTCTTC.